What follows are 5 T cell receptor beta chains derived from one specimen sequenced in a study of T-cell reconstitution after alpha-beta-depleted transplantation in children. The library targeted TCRbeta and was prepared with unique molecular identifiers. TCRdb reprocessed the PCR reads via MiXCR and lists one record per CDR3 protein. The profile shows some 200,000 distinct CDR3 sequences, roughly 8.1% of them singletons. This specimen was PBMCs, mostly from graft donor cells, taken 360 days after TCRalphabeta/CD19-depleted stem cell transplant. The source of these receptors is a male patient between 2 and 15 years old who had a stem cell transplant for acute myeloid leukemia, so the T cells may come from the graft donor.

In its sample, this clonotype was seen a few times. This chain uses TRBV12-3 or TRBV12-4 with TRBJ2-5, with 8 bases that match TRBD1. The CDR3 sequence is 15 residues long. Trimming at V came to 2 bases and at J to 4 bases, leaving 6 bases not matched to a gene. DNA for the CDR3: TGTGCCAGCAGTTTAATTGGACAGGGTCGAGAGACCCAGTACTTC. Encoded protein: CASSLIGQGRETQYF.

This chain links TRBV6-5 with TRBJ2-5, with D maybe TRBD2 (6 bases). CDR1 and CDR2 (germline): MNHEY, SVGAGI. The CDR3 has 15 residues. V was pared by 5 bases and J by 2 bases, with 15 bases between. CDR3 DNA sequence: TGTGCCAGCAGTCACGGGGCTAGCGATCAAGAGACCCAGTACTTC. Residues: CASSHGASDQETQYF.

The chain couples TRBV5-1 to TRBJ1-6; weak D call: TRBD1 (6 bases). Germline CDR1 is SGHRS and CDR2 is YFSETQ. The CDR3 runs to 14 residues. The V gene lost 2 bases and the J gene lost 7 bases, with 10 bases spanning the gap. This CDR3 reads CASSLFDRNSPLHF. CDR3 sequence (DNA): TGCGCCAGCAGCTTATTCGACAGGAATTCACCCCTCCACTTT.

The table lists this clonotype with many counts. V usage is TRBV5-1 and J usage is TRBJ2-1, with TRBD2 identical over 13 bases. V gave up 0 bases and J gave up 2 bases; unmatched junction bases: 11. Germline CDR1 and CDR2: SGHRS and YFSETQ. This CDR3 contains 20 residues. The chain's CDR3 is CASSLGAGLAGKKTYNEQFF. DNA for the CDR3: TGCGCCAGCAGCTTGGGGGCGGGACTAGCGGGAAAAAAGACCTACAATGAGCAGTTCTTC.

This clonotype was counted many times. This sequence joins TRBV20-1 and TRBJ2-7; D possibly matches TRBD1 or TRBD2 (5 bases each). This CDR3 is 14 amino acids long. Looked up from germline, CDR1 is DFQATT and CDR2 is SNEGSKA (reference sequence). The V and J ends lost 0 bases and 1 base respectively, with 10 bases between them. Here the CDR3 reads CSARDRDASYEQYF. CDR3 nucleotide sequence: TGCAGTGCTAGAGATCGGGACGCATCCTACGAGCAGTACTTC.